The rows below give T cell receptor beta chains drawn from one sample of a study of shared clonotypes between healthy human individuals. Produced via immunoSEQ multiplex PCR; TCRdb's table is partial and in-frame only. The sample holds 2.3 million or so clones, 85% to 95% seen once. The specimen sequenced was naive CD4+ T cells from PBMCs. The origin of the receptors is a young man in good health. Some clones in this sample may be carry-over from other donors' samples. Both conserved end residues are part of each CDR3. The order of the fields is V gene, clone size, D gene, J gene, CDR3 protein, CDR3 DNA. A D gene is named only where the DNA matches it firmly. Clone size is stated in some rows and not others, as once, few, many or a class when expanded.

TRBV5-1	-	TRBD1	TRBJ2-1	CASSLESGGSEQFF	TGCGCCAGCAGCTTGGAATCAGGGGGCAGTGAGCAGTTCTTC
TRBV7-2	once	-	TRBJ1-5	CASSLGIRVDQPQHF	TGTGCCAGCAGCTTAGGTATCAGGGTCGATCAGCCCCAGCATTTT
TRBV9	-	TRBD2	TRBJ2-4	CASSAKGGDLAKNIQYF	TGTGCCAGCAGCGCCAAGGGAGGGGACCTAGCCAAAAACATTCAGTACTTC
TRBV6-1	-	TRBD2	TRBJ2-7	CASRTTSGTGHEQYF	TGTGCCAGCAGGACTACAAGCGGGACGGGACACGAGCAGTACTTC
TRBV7-9	-	-	TRBJ1-4	CASSFGGRGTEKLFF	TGTGCCAGCAGCTTTGGGGGCAGGGGTACTGAAAAACTGTTTTTT
TRBV5-1	few	-	TRBJ1-1	CASSLTARTTEAFF	TGCGCCAGCAGCTTGACAGCCCGTACGACTGAAGCTTTCTTT
TRBV7-3	few	-	TRBJ2-1	CASSRLMSSYNEQFF	TGTGCCAGCAGCCGCCTAATGAGCTCCTACAATGAGCAGTTCTTC
TRBV7-9	-	-	TRBJ1-3	CASSATNSGNTIYF	TGTGCCAGCAGCGCTACCAACTCTGGAAACACCATATATTTT
TRBV2	few	-	TRBJ1-5	CASLQDSNQPQHF	TGTGCCAGCTTGCAGGATAGCAATCAGCCCCAGCATTTT
TRBV15	-	TRBD1	TRBJ1-2	CATSARTGGLDGYTF	TGTGCCACCAGCGCTCGGACAGGGGGTCTGGATGGCTACACCTTC
TRBV7-6	-	-	TRBJ2-4	CASSLVPGTSENIQYF	TGTGCCAGCAGCTTAGTTCCAGGGACCTCGGAAAACATTCAGTACTTC
TRBV19	-	-	TRBJ1-1	CASRGSRVGNTEAFF	TGTGCCAGCAGAGGGTCCAGGGTAGGTAACACTGAAGCTTTCTTT
TRBV2	-	-	TRBJ1-5	CASSSLQVSNQPQHF	TGTGCCAGCAGCAGCCTACAGGTTAGCAATCAGCCCCAGCATTTT
TRBV19	-	-	TRBJ1-2	CASSIRDGSWGYTF	TGTGCCAGTAGTATTCGGGACGGCTCCTGGGGCTACACCTTC
TRBV12-1	-	-	TRBJ2-7	CASSSPTLPGNYEQYF	TGTGCCAGCAGCTCCCCAACCCTTCCAGGAAACTACGAGCAGTACTTC
TRBV27	-	-	TRBJ2-7	CASSLLSTYEQYF	TGTGCCAGCAGTTTATTAAGTACCTACGAGCAGTACTTC
TRBV7-2	-	-	TRBJ2-7	CASSLATTASYEQYF	TGTGCCAGCAGCTTAGCAACCACGGCCTCCTACGAGCAGTACTTC
TRBV5-1	-	TRBD1	TRBJ2-6	CASSTGGSGANVLTF	TGCGCCAGCAGCACAGGGGGTTCTGGGGCCAACGTCCTGACTTTC
TRBV27	few	-	TRBJ2-5	CASSPGPQETQYF	TGTGCCAGCAGCCCAGGGCCTCAAGAGACCCAGTACTTC
TRBV7-9	-	-	TRBJ2-3	CASSLIQTDTQYF	TGTGCCAGCAGCTTAATCCAGACAGATACGCAGTATTTT
TRBV10-2	-	-	TRBJ1-1	CASSDSVYFGAFF	TGCGCCAGCAGTGACTCCGTCTACTTTGGAGCTTTCTTT
TRBV7-9	-	TRBD1	TRBJ2-1	CASSLPGQGFNEQFF	TGTGCCAGCAGCTTACCGGGACAGGGGTTCAATGAGCAGTTCTTC
TRBV6-5	-	-	TRBJ1-3	CASSFRFPSGNTIYF	TGTGCCAGCAGTTTCCGGTTCCCCTCTGGAAACACCATATATTTT
TRBV5-1	-	-	TRBJ2-7	CASSLESSSYEQYF	TGCGCCAGCAGCTTGGAGAGTTCCTCCTACGAGCAGTACTTC
TRBV9	-	-	TRBJ2-1	CASSVGVADYNEQFF	TGTGCCAGCAGCGTAGGGGTAGCGGACTACAATGAGCAGTTCTTC
TRBV5-6	-	-	TRBJ2-1	CASSLERPPRPPYNEQFF	TGTGCCAGCAGCTTGGAGAGGCCCCCAAGGCCCCCCTACAATGAGCAGTTCTTC
TRBV10-3	-	-	TRBJ2-7	CAISESGLEQYF	TGTGCCATCAGTGAGTCGGGTTTGGAGCAGTACTTC
TRBV4-3	-	-	TRBJ2-7	CASSQARQASYEQYF	TGCGCCAGCAGCCAGGCTAGACAGGCATCCTACGAGCAGTACTTC
TRBV7-2	-	-	TRBJ2-1	CASSFTGTYNEQFF	TGTGCCAGCAGCTTTACCGGGACCTACAATGAGCAGTTCTTC
TRBV6-5	-	TRBD1	TRBJ1-1	CASSSQGAEYTEAFF	TGTGCCAGCAGTTCCCAGGGGGCTGAGTACACTGAAGCTTTCTTT
TRBV27	once	TRBD2	TRBJ2-2	CASRWAGAGTGELFF	TGTGCCAGTCGATGGGCGGGAGCGGGCACCGGGGAGCTGTTTTTT
TRBV15	-	-	TRBJ1-1	CATSAGRTTEAFF	TGTGCCACCTCAGCAGGGAGGACCACTGAAGCTTTCTTT
TRBV28	-	TRBD1	TRBJ1-1	CASSLLGQGATEAFF	TGTGCCAGCAGTTTATTAGGGCAGGGGGCTACTGAAGCTTTCTTT
TRBV28	-	-	TRBJ1-5	CASRYTGTPNQPQHF	TGTGCCAGCAGGTATACCGGGACTCCCAATCAGCCCCAGCATTTT
TRBV10-2	-	TRBD2	TRBJ2-3	CASMLAAKDTQYF	TGCGCCAGCATGCTAGCGGCCAAAGATACGCAGTATTTT
TRBV7-2	-	-	TRBJ1-5	CASSQGLNNQPQHF	TGTGCCAGCAGCCAGGGCCTCAACAATCAGCCCCAGCATTTT
TRBV9	few	-	TRBJ1-1	CASSPLGNTEAFF	TGTGCCAGCAGCCCCCTCGGGAACACTGAAGCTTTCTTT
TRBV2	-	-	TRBJ2-7	CASLGEQDTYEQYF	TGTGCCAGCCTGGGGGAGCAGGACACCTACGAGCAGTACTTC
TRBV5-3	-	-	TRBJ2-7	CARSLELKVGYEQYF	TGTGCCAGAAGCTTGGAATTAAAGGTGGGCTACGAGCAGTACTTC
TRBV5-1	-	TRBD1	TRBJ1-2	CASTPGQGGSGYTF	TGCGCCAGCACCCCGGGACAGGGAGGAAGTGGCTACACCTTC
TRBV11-2	-	TRBD2	TRBJ2-3	CASSSIAGFLTDTQYF	TGTGCCAGCAGCTCAATAGCGGGATTTCTCACAGATACGCAGTATTTT
TRBV7-9	-	TRBD1	TRBJ1-6	CASSWRTGISPLHF	TGTGCCAGCAGCTGGCGGACAGGGATTTCACCCCTCCACTTT
TRBV20-1	once	-	TRBJ1-2	CSANRAEGYTF	TGCAGTGCTAACAGGGCTGAGGGCTACACCTTC
TRBV2	-	TRBD1	TRBJ2-7	CASRTGSYEQYF	TGTGCCAGCAGGACAGGGTCCTACGAGCAGTACTTC
TRBV2	-	-	TRBJ2-3	CASTPELRTDTQYF	TGTGCCAGCACCCCAGAACTGCGCACAGATACGCAGTATTTT
TRBV30	-	-	TRBJ1-4	CAWSVEGYEKLFF	TGTGCCTGGAGTGTTGAGGGGTATGAAAAACTGTTTTTT
TRBV7-6	-	TRBD2	TRBJ2-5	CASSLAGGLSGRGETQYF	TGTGCCAGCAGCTTAGCGGGCGGACTATCCGGGAGGGGGGAGACCCAGTACTTC
TRBV28	-	-	TRBJ2-1	CASSRPGPQYNEQFF	TGTGCCAGCAGTCGACCGGGACCCCAATACAATGAGCAGTTCTTC
TRBV10-3	-	-	TRBJ1-2	CAISELQVNYGYTF	TGTGCCATCAGTGAGTTACAGGTCAACTATGGCTACACCTTC
TRBV6-1	-	-	TRBJ2-3	CASSGGWRDTQYF	TGTGCCAGCAGTGGCGGGTGGAGAGATACGCAGTATTTT
TRBV5-1	-	TRBD2	TRBJ2-2	CASSLGLADTGELFF	TGCGCCAGCAGCTTGGGTCTAGCGGATACCGGGGAGCTGTTTTTT
TRBV5-1	-	-	TRBJ2-3	CASSLARGDTDTQYF	TGCGCCAGCAGCTTGGCGAGGGGGGACACAGATACGCAGTATTTT
TRBV10-1	-	TRBD2	TRBJ2-1	CATREGLYNEQFF	TGCGCCACCCGGGAGGGCCTCTACAATGAGCAGTTCTTC